Presented here are 6 T cell receptor beta chains from one specimen sequenced in a study of identical twins. MiXCR, run by TCRdb on the 5' RACE reads, gives a single entry per CDR3 protein. The sample has hundreds of thousands of distinct CDR3 sequences, roughly an eighth seen once; the top ten hold about 1.5%. This same sample was also part of a study on yellow fever vaccine responses in identical twins.

Sequences were obtained from PBMCs. These TCRs come from a woman under 30 in good health.

This clonotype occurred many times. The rearrangement links TRBV28 to TRBJ1-1, with 8 bases matching TRBD1. CDR1 and CDR2 from the germline V gene are MDHEN and SYDVKM. J gave up 5 bases and V 1 base, and 3 bases lay outside the gene matches. This CDR3 is built from 14 residues. CDR3 sequence (DNA): TGTGCCAGCAGTTTATACAGGGGGAGAACTGAAGCTTTCTTT. Encoded protein: CASSLYRGRTEAFF.

This clonotype occurred a few times. V gene TRBV11-2 combines with J gene TRBJ2-2, with D hard to call. The germline V gene encodes CDR1 SGHAT and CDR2 FQNNGV. The CDR3 totals 13 residues. Trimming removed 6 bases from V and 6 bases from J, with 11 bases in between. DNA for the CDR3: TGTGCCAGCAGTCGCACTGGACCCGGGGAGCTGTTTTTT. Its protein product is CASSRTGPGELFF.

The chain combines TRBV20-1 with TRBJ2-1; D is uncertain. Germline V CDR1 and CDR2: DFQATT, SNEGSKA (reference sequence). V gave up 5 bases and J gave up 3 bases, with 11 bases separating them. This CDR3 has 13 residues. CDR3 sequence (DNA): TGCAGTGCTGAGGCGGCAGGCTACAATGAGCAGTTCTTC. Translated: CSAEAAGYNEQFF.

There are a few counts of this clonotype. The chain employs TRBV5-1 and TRBJ2-7; the D gene is possibly TRBD2 (6 bases). The germline V gene encodes CDR1 SGHRS and CDR2 YFSETQ. Trimming removed 0 bases from V and 3 bases from J, with 13 bases in between. The CDR3 is made up of 15 amino acids. The CDR3 loop is CASSLGHRGSYEQYF. The CDR3 DNA is TGCGCCAGCAGCTTGGGGCATCGGGGGAGCTACGAGCAGTACTTC.

The V call is TRBV5-1, the J call TRBJ1-1; tentatively, D is TRBD1 (5 bases). With 4 bases removed from V and 1 base from J, the gap between germline ends came to 14 bases. The CDR3 extends over 15 amino acids. Germline CDR1 and CDR2: SGHRS and YFSETQ. The DNA for the CDR3 is TGCGCCAGCAGCCCCGGAGGCAGGGAGAACACTGAAGCTTTCTTT. It translates to CASSPGGRENTEAFF.

This clonotype has more than one count but fewer than ten. The V call is TRBV11-1, the J call TRBJ2-7, with 13 bases fitting TRBD2. CDR3 length: 19 amino acids. V was clipped by 5 bases and J by 0 bases; unmatched bases: 13. Per germline, CDR1 SGHAT and CDR2 FQDESV (reference sequence). CDR3 residues: CASSRQGLAGLKSSYEQYF. The CDR3 DNA sequence: TGTGCCAGCAGCCGACAGGGACTAGCGGGACTGAAAAGCTCCTACGAGCAGTACTTC.